This paragraph reports one T cell receptor beta chain. Antigen specificity is unknown. Looked up from germline, CDR1 is SGHAT and CDR2 is FQDESV (reference sequence). This CDR3 comprises 19 residues. V dropped 1 base and J dropped 6 bases, with 27 bases sitting between them. These data are taken from a study of T-cell reconstitution after alpha-beta-depleted transplantation in children. Findings and limits, study-wide: Most T-cell counts and diversity one year after the transplant came from T cells that were newly produced. Reportedly, roughly two months post-transplant, alpha-beta T cells arose from several hundred expanded graft clones. Surviving recipient T cells and intrathymic progenitors accounted for some patients' high TCRbeta diversity at day 60.

Researchers prepared the TCRbeta library using unique molecular identifiers, the study reports. MiXCR, run by TCRdb on the PCR reads, gives a single entry per CDR3 protein. The data contain 440,000 or so distinct CDR3 sequences, over 40% of them singletons. Sequencing was performed on PBMCs, taken before TCRalphabeta/CD19-depleted stem cell transplant. The sequence was collected from a girl aged 2 to 10 with aplastic anemia, due to receive a stem cell transplant. The chain recombines TRBV11-1 with TRBJ2-5, with a weak D call TRBD2 (6 bases). CDR3: CASSLGLAPNGGRAKTQYF. CDR3 DNA: TGTGCCAGCAGCTTAGGTCTCGCACCCAACGGAGGGCGAGCGAAGACCCAGTACTTC.